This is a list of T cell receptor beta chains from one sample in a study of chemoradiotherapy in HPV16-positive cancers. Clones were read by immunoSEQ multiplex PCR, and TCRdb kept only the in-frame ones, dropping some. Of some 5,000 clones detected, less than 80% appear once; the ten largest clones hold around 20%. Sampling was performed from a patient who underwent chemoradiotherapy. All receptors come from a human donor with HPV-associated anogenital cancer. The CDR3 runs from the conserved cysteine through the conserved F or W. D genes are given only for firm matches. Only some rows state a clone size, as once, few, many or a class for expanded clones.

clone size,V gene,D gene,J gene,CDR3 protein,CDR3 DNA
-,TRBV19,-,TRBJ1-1,CATRADMNTEAFF,TGTGCCACCCGGGCAGACATGAACACTGAAGCTTTCTTT
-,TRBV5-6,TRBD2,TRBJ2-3,CASSLPGLGEDTQYF,TGTGCCAGCAGCTTACCGGGACTAGGGGAAGATACGCAGTATTTT
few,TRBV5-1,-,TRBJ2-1,CASRSGGSYNEQFF,TGCGCCAGCAGGTCGGGCGGCTCCTACAATGAGCAGTTCTTC
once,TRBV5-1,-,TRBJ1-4,CASSLGTVRTNEKLFF,TGCGCCAGCAGCTTGGGGACAGTGAGAACCAATGAAAAACTGTTTTTT
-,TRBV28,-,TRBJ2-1,CASSLQGWHEQFF,TGTGCCAGCAGTTTACAGGGTTGGCATGAGCAGTTCTTC
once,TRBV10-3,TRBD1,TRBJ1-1,CAISDNRGLGTEAFF,TGTGCCATCAGTGACAACAGGGGTCTCGGGACTGAAGCTTTCTTT
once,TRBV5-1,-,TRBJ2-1,CASSLGGLSSYNEQFF,TGCGCCAGCAGCTTGGGCGGCCTCAGCTCCTACAATGAGCAGTTCTTC
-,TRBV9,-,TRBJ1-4,CASSVGGASHEKLFF,TGTGCCAGCAGCGTAGGTGGGGCCTCCCATGAAAAACTGTTTTTT
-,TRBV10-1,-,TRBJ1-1,CASSESIGMNTEAFF,TGCGCCAGCAGTGAGTCTATAGGGATGAACACTGAAGCTTTCTTT
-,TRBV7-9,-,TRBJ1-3,CASRKARHSGNTIYF,TGTGCCAGCAGAAAAGCCCGGCACTCTGGAAACACCATATATTTT
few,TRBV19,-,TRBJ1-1,CASNVGQGSTEAFF,TGTGCCAGTAACGTGGGGCAGGGGAGCACTGAAGCTTTCTTT
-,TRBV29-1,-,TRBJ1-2,CSVRVSSNYGYTF,TGCAGCGTTAGGGTTAGTAGTAACTATGGCTACACCTTC
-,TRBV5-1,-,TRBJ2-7,CASSTGTEYSYEQYF,TGCGCCAGCAGCACGGGGACGGAGTACTCCTACGAGCAGTACTTC
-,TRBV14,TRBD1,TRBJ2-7,CASSQLGQGDYEQYF,TGTGCCAGCAGCCAGCTGGGACAGGGTGACTACGAGCAGTACTTC
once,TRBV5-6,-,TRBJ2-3,CASSFLLDSTDTQYF,TGTGCCAGCAGCTTCCTCCTGGACAGCACAGATACGCAGTATTTT
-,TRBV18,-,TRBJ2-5,CASSGDLQETQYF,TGTGCCAGCTCAGGGGACCTACAAGAGACCCAGTACTTC
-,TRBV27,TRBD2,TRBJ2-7,CASSLRRSSGIQYF,TGTGCCAGCAGTCTACGCCGATCTAGCGGGATTCAGTACTTC
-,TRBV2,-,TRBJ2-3,CASSDTQGRGTSTDTQYF,TGTGCCAGCAGTGATACTCAAGGCAGGGGTACGAGCACAGATACGCAGTATTTT
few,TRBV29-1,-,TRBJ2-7,CSALIGWAAYEQYF,TGCAGCGCCCTAATTGGGTGGGCCGCCTACGAGCAGTACTTC
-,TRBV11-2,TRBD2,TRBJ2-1,CASSSRTSGISYNEQFF,TGTGCCAGCAGCTCTAGGACTAGCGGCATCTCCTACAATGAGCAGTTCTTC
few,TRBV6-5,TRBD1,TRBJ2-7,CASSYTGTGGSYEQYF,TGTGCCAGCAGTTATACCGGGACAGGGGGCTCTTACGAGCAGTACTTC